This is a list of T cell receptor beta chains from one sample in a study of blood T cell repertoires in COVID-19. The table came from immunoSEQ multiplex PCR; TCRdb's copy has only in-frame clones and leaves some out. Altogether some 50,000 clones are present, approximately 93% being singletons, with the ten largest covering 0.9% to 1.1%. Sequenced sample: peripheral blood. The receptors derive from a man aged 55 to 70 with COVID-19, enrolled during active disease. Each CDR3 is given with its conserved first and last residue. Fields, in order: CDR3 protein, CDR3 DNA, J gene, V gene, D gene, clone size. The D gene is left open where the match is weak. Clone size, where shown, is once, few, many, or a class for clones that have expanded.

CDR3 protein: CASSGGQGYEQYF
CDR3 DNA: TGCGCCAGCAGCGGGGGACAGGGCTACGAGCAGTACTTC
J gene: TRBJ2-7
V gene: TRBV5-1
D gene: TRBD1
clone size: few

CDR3 protein: CATRGRYRGRWYGYTF
CDR3 DNA: TGTGCCACCAGGGGTCGGTACAGGGGGCGCTGGTATGGCTACACCTTC
J gene: TRBJ1-2
V gene: TRBV24-1
D gene: TRBD1
clone size: -

CDR3 protein: CASSAGEKNEQYF
CDR3 DNA: TGTGCCAGCAGTGCGGGGGAGAAGAACGAGCAGTACTTC
J gene: TRBJ2-7
V gene: TRBV2
D gene: -
clone size: few

CDR3 protein: CASSPGQATDTQYF
CDR3 DNA: TGCGCCAGCAGCCCGGGACAGGCCACAGATACGCAGTATTTT
J gene: TRBJ2-3
V gene: TRBV5-1
D gene: TRBD1
clone size: -

CDR3 protein: CASSISARDSGYGYTF
CDR3 DNA: TGTGCCAGTAGTATTTCGGCGAGGGACAGCGGCTATGGCTACACCTTC
J gene: TRBJ1-2
V gene: TRBV19
D gene: TRBD1
clone size: -

CDR3 protein: CASSLGGYSGNTIYF
CDR3 DNA: TGTGCCAGCAGCTTAGGCGGGTACTCTGGAAACACCATATATTTT
J gene: TRBJ1-3
V gene: TRBV7-2
D gene: -
clone size: -

CDR3 protein: CASSEYVTSAFTDTQYF
CDR3 DNA: TGTGCCAGCAGTGAATACGTGACTAGCGCGTTCACAGATACGCAGTATTTT
J gene: TRBJ2-3
V gene: TRBV2
D gene: TRBD2
clone size: -

CDR3 protein: CASSIGGTGETYEQYF
CDR3 DNA: TGTGCCAGTAGTATTGGAGGGACAGGGGAAACCTACGAGCAGTACTTC
J gene: TRBJ2-7
V gene: TRBV19
D gene: TRBD1
clone size: -

CDR3 protein: CASSLTGTGDNYGYTF
CDR3 DNA: TGTGCCAGCAGCTTAACCGGGACAGGGGACAACTATGGCTACACCTTC
J gene: TRBJ1-2
V gene: TRBV11-1
D gene: TRBD1
clone size: -

CDR3 protein: CASSASNTGELFF
CDR3 DNA: TGTGCCAGCAGTGCGTCGAACACCGGGGAGCTGTTTTTT
J gene: TRBJ2-2
V gene: TRBV12-3/TRBV12-4
D gene: -
clone size: -

CDR3 protein: CASSIMTAEKLFF
CDR3 DNA: TGTGCCAGTAGTATAATGACAGCTGAAAAACTGTTTTTT
J gene: TRBJ1-4
V gene: TRBV19
D gene: -
clone size: -

CDR3 protein: CASSYSPQPGLYGYTF
CDR3 DNA: TGTGCCAGCAGTTACTCGCCCCAGCCAGGGCTCTATGGCTACACCTTC
J gene: TRBJ1-2
V gene: TRBV6-2/TRBV6-3
D gene: -
clone size: -

CDR3 protein: CAIRGGGETQYF
CDR3 DNA: TGTGCCATCAGGGGCGGGGGGGAGACCCAGTACTTC
J gene: TRBJ2-5
V gene: TRBV10-3
D gene: TRBD2
clone size: -

CDR3 protein: CASKRQGCPNEQFF
CDR3 DNA: TGTGCCAGCAAACGGCAGGGGTGTCCCAATGAGCAGTTCTTC
J gene: TRBJ2-1
V gene: TRBV21-1
D gene: -
clone size: -

CDR3 protein: CSVEGTGPSGTNEKLFF
CDR3 DNA: TGCAGCGTTGAAGGGACAGGGCCTTCAGGAACTAATGAAAAACTGTTTTTT
J gene: TRBJ1-4
V gene: TRBV29-1
D gene: TRBD1
clone size: -

CDR3 protein: CASSRVRGPEQYF
CDR3 DNA: TGTGCCAGCAGTCGTGTCAGGGGACCCGAGCAGTACTTC
J gene: TRBJ2-7
V gene: TRBV27
D gene: -
clone size: -

CDR3 protein: CASSVAGNRQPQHF
CDR3 DNA: TGTGCCAGTAGTGTGGCAGGGAATCGACAGCCCCAGCATTTT
J gene: TRBJ1-5
V gene: TRBV19
D gene: -
clone size: -

CDR3 protein: CASSHPRTSGINEQFF
CDR3 DNA: TGCGCCAGCAGCCATCCTCGGACTAGCGGGATCAATGAGCAGTTCTTC
J gene: TRBJ2-1
V gene: TRBV4-1
D gene: TRBD2
clone size: -

CDR3 protein: CASRAGTGGSYEQYF
CDR3 DNA: TGTGCCAGTAGGGCGGGGACAGGGGGGTCCTACGAGCAGTACTTC
J gene: TRBJ2-7
V gene: TRBV19
D gene: TRBD1
clone size: -